Shown below are 4 T cell receptor beta chains from a single sample sequenced in a study of siplizumab effects on memory and regulatory T cells. The method was immunoSEQ multiplex PCR; TCRdb's version includes in-frame clones alone and lacks a portion of them. The sample holds about 82,000 clones, roughly 86% seen once. Sequencing was performed on Tregs sorted from blood. Every receptor here comes from a human donor in good health.

The chain is built from TRBV2 and TRBJ2-7, with a tentative D call TRBD2 (5 bases). Germline values: CDR1 SNHLY, CDR2 FYNNEI. Between the trimmed V and J ends, which lost 7 bases and 3 bases, there was a span of 13 bases. The CDR3 is 13 residues long. The CDR3 coding sequence is TGTGCCAGCATGGCCCTCGGGATCTACGAGCAGTACTTC. This codes for CASMALGIYEQYF.

This chain links TRBV27 with TRBJ1-6, with 9 bases fitting TRBD1. Trimming at V came to 3 bases and at J to 3 bases, leaving 3 bases not matched to a gene. The CDR3 totals 16 residues. The germline CDR1 and CDR2 sequences are MNHEY and SMNVEV (reference sequence). DNA of the CDR3: TGTGCCAGCAGTTTCCGGGACAGGGTCTATAATTCACCCCTCCACTTT. This gives the protein CASSFRDRVYNSPLHF.

The chain recombines TRBV18 with TRBJ2-3; D call uncertain. Germline V gives CDR1 KGHSH, CDR2 LQKENI. V lost 2 bases and J lost 0, with 12 bases in between. This CDR3 is built from 16 residues. The chain's CDR3 is CASSPSPGFSTDTQYF. The CDR3 DNA is TGTGCCAGCTCACCAAGTCCGGGTTTTAGCACAGATACGCAGTATTTT.

The chain carries TRBV6-6 and TRBJ1-6; 7 bases agree with TRBD1. Trimming removed 6 bases from V and 7 bases from J; junction bases left unmatched: 6. Looked up from germline, CDR1 is MNHNY and CDR2 is SVGAGI (reference sequence). This CDR3 has 14 residues. In DNA, the CDR3 is TGTGCCAGCAGCTGGGGACAGCCAAATTCACCCCTCCACTTT. Its translation is CASSWGQPNSPLHF.